The 5 T cell receptor delta chains below all came from one sample that was sequenced in a study of Vγ9Vδ2 T cells in congenital toxoplasmosis. Template-switch reverse transcription used TRGC- and TRDC-specific primers together in a single tube. The TRGC primer was designed to target TRGC1 and TRGC2 alike. TCRdb called clones from the reads again using CATT. This sample carries about 350 delta-chain clones, approximately 50% of them seen once, and the ten largest clones take roughly 50%. The sample comprised gamma-delta T cells from blood. The source is a child younger than 10 born to a mother with Toxoplasma gondii infection during pregnancy, either congenitally infected or uninfected (not recorded which).

This clone was seen more than once but under ten times. This DNA's translation and the protein TCRdb lists, from a much larger clone, do not match at residue 11, likely due to a read error; the protein shown is translated from the DNA. The chain employs TRDV2 and TRDJ3; TRDD3 matches 11 bases. CDR3 size: 18 residues. The germline V gene encodes CDR1 GEAIGNYY and CDR2 EKD. For the CDR3, the DNA is TGTGCCTGTGACATACTGGGGGATAGCTCCCGGGACACCCGACAGATGTTTTTC. It yields the protein CACDILGDSSRDTRQMFF.

This clone is judged hyperexpanded. Distinct nucleotide sequences in the sample also encode this CDR3. The V and J genes are TRDV1 and TRDJ1; 12 bases map to TRDD3. The germline V gene has CDR1 TSWWSYY and CDR2 QGS. V lost 6 bases and J lost 1; bases outside the gene matches: 18. The CDR3 length is 20 residues. The CDR3 DNA reads TGTGCTCTTGGTGGTCCTAACGTACTGGGGGATACTCTAATCACCGATAAACTCATCTTT. Its translation: CALGGPNVLGDTLITDKLIF.

Concerning this clone: A far larger clone is one nucleotide away, so this likely arose from a read error. At the DNA level, this CDR3 is encoded by other sequences in the same sample as well. Here the J gene is TRDJ1 and the V gene is not called; no DNA check was done on the table's D call, TRDD3. The CDR3 sequence is 18 residues long. The CDR3 is CAFNCPSDVKDTLDKLIF. CDR3 DNA sequence: TGTGCCTTTAATTGCCCCTCGGACGTGAAGGATACCCTCGATAAACTCATCTTT.

This clone was counted a single time. The TCRdb protein, from a much larger clone, departs from this DNA's translation at residue 11, likely by read error; the protein shown derives from the DNA. The chain joins TRDV3 to TRDJ1; TRDD3 matches at 10 bases. The J gene comes from matching the DNA to germline here; TCRdb lacks it. The CDR3 is made up of 17 amino acids. J lost 2 bases, V lost 3 bases, and 15 bases had no gene match. Per the germline V gene, CDR1 is TVYSNPD and CDR2 is GDNSRS (reference sequence). CDR3 DNA sequence: TGTGCCTTCCACCACCTTACGGGGGATACGTGTACCGATAAACTCATCTTT. As protein: CAFHHLTGDTCTDKLIF. Combining the CDR3 with reference TRDV3 and TRDJ1 gives the whole variable domain CDKVTQSSPDQTVASGSEVVLLCTYDTVYSNPDLFWYRIRPDYSFQFVFYGDNSRSEGADFTQGRFSVKHILTQKAFHLVISPVRTEDSATYYCAFHHLTGDTCTDKLIFGKGTRVTVEP.

Remarks on this clone: With only one base between it and a far larger clone, this is likely a read error. Other DNA sequences from this sample encode an identical CDR3 as well. The chain links TRDV3 to TRDJ1, with 13 bases that match TRDD3. Because TCRdb records no J gene, it was assigned here through a match of the DNA to germline. This CDR3 spans 19 amino acids. The germline V gene has CDR1 TVYSNPD and CDR2 GDNSRS (reference sequence). The junction had 26 bases not matched to a gene; V was cut back by 3 bases and J by 10 bases. This CDR3 reads CAFPTFLPPSTGGYGGLIF. The DNA for the CDR3 is TGTGCCTTCCCCACCTTCCTACCGCCGAGTACTGGGGGATACGGAGGACTCATCTTT.